This T cell receptor beta chain appears in the sequencing data of a study of T cell responses to AZD1222 COVID-19 vaccine. Analyses pooled second doses at about 4 or about 12 weeks. This CDR3 contains 11 residues. Germline V gives CDR1 MNHNY, CDR2 SVGAGI (reference sequence). The V gene lost 4 bases and the J gene lost 5 bases, with 5 bases spanning the gap. The protocol was immunoSEQ multiplex PCR, while the TCRdb copy is restricted to in-frame clones and leaves out a portion. Of 95,000 to 100,000 clones in the sample, approximately 84% were seen once. Sequencing was performed on peripheral blood, taken 28 days after the second AZD1222 dose. The sequence came from an adult who received the AZD1222 COVID-19 vaccine. The V and J genes are TRBV6-6 and TRBJ1-2, with D unresolved. The CDR3 reads CASSWRYGYTF. The CDR3 bases are TGTGCCAGCAGTTGGCGGTATGGCTACACCTTC.